The rows below give T cell receptor beta chains drawn from one sample of a study of cytomegalovirus exposure and HLA in healthy donors. Assay: immunoSEQ multiplex PCR; the TCRdb copy retains only in-frame clones and omits some. In the table there are more than 150,000 clones, around 83% of which are singletons. The specimen was PBMCs. These receptors came from a man aged 45 to 65 in good health and CMV-seronegative. The CDR3 runs from the conserved cysteine through the conserved F or W. A D gene is named only where the DNA matches it firmly. Clone size appears in some rows only: once, few, many, or a class for an expanded clone.

V	D	J	size	DNA	CDR3
TRBV19	-	TRBJ1-1	-	TGTGCCAGTAGATGGCGGCCGAACACTGAAGCTTTCTTT	CASRWRPNTEAFF
TRBV9	-	TRBJ2-2	-	TGTGCCAGCAGCGTAGGAATGCGAGAGAACACCGGGGAGCTGTTTTTT	CASSVGMRENTGELFF
TRBV7-2	TRBD2	TRBJ2-1	-	TGTGCCAGCAGCTTATCGGCGGGAGGGGGTTGGTACAATGAGCAGTTCTTC	CASSLSAGGGWYNEQFF
TRBV9	TRBD2	TRBJ2-7	-	TGTGCCAGCAGCCAGGAGCGGGGGAGCTCCTACGAGCAGTACTTC	CASSQERGSSYEQYF
TRBV18	TRBD1	TRBJ2-3	-	TGTGCCAGCGACAGGGGTGGCACAGATACGCAGTATTTT	CASDRGGTDTQYF
TRBV15	-	TRBJ1-6	-	TGTGCCACCAGCAGAGGATCGACGGGGGTTAATTCACCCCTCCACTTT	CATSRGSTGVNSPLHF
TRBV5-1	TRBD1	TRBJ1-1	-	TGCGCCAGCACCCCCGGCGACAGGGGCCCGAACACTGAAGCTTTCTTT	CASTPGDRGPNTEAFF
TRBV6-5	TRBD2	TRBJ2-7	-	TGTGCCAGCAGTTACTCGAAAGCGGGAGCCTACGAGCAGTACTTC	CASSYSKAGAYEQYF
TRBV18	-	TRBJ2-7	once	TGTGCCAGCTCACCTACCGACAGTATCCACGAGCAGTACTTC	CASSPTDSIHEQYF
TRBV28	-	TRBJ1-2	-	TGTGCCAGCAGTTTAGGGGGGGGCAGGTGGAACTATGGCTACACCTTC	CASSLGGGRWNYGYTF
TRBV18	TRBD2	TRBJ2-7	-	TGTGCCAGCTCTCCAGGGACTAGCGGGAGGTTGTACGAGCAGTACTTC	CASSPGTSGRLYEQYF
TRBV23-1	TRBD1	TRBJ2-7	-	TGCGCCAGCAGTCAGTGGTCAGGGGGCTCCTACGAGCAGTACTTC	CASSQWSGGSYEQYF
TRBV21-1	-	TRBJ2-1	-	TGTGCCAGCAGCAAGCGAACAGGACAGGGATGGCAGTTCTTC	CASSKRTGQGWQFF
TRBV18	-	TRBJ1-4	-	TGTGCCAGCTCACCACCCGTACAGGCAAATGAAAAACTGTTTTTT	CASSPPVQANEKLFF
TRBV18	-	TRBJ1-4	-	TGTGCCAGCTCACCGAACCGGGAGGAGGCCCCGTTTTTT	CASSPNREEAPFF
TRBV4-2	-	TRBJ1-1	-	TGTGCCAGCAGCCAAGATCTCGGGACAACCATGAACACTGAAGCTTTCTTT	CASSQDLGTTMNTEAFF
TRBV4-2	TRBD1	TRBJ2-1	-	TGTGCCAGCAGCCAAACCGGGACAGGGAACAATGAGCAGTTCTTC	CASSQTGTGNNEQFF
TRBV7-3	-	TRBJ2-1	-	TGTGCCAGCAGCTTAACGGGGCAGCTTAACAATGAGCAGTTCTTC	CASSLTGQLNNEQFF
TRBV5-1	TRBD1	TRBJ2-2	-	TGCGCCAGCAGCTCAGGGACAGGGATCCCCGGGGAGCTGTTTTTT	CASSSGTGIPGELFF
TRBV6-5	-	TRBJ1-1	once	TGTGCCAGCAGTTCCATTTTGAACACTGAAGCTTTCTTT	CASSSILNTEAFF
TRBV7-9	TRBD2	TRBJ2-1	-	TGTGCCAGCAGCATGAGAGCGGGAGTTCGGAATGAGCAGTTCTTC	CASSMRAGVRNEQFF
TRBV18	-	TRBJ2-1	-	TGTGCCAGCTCACTGAGGGACTCCCCCAATGAGCAGTTCTTC	CASSLRDSPNEQFF
TRBV19	-	TRBJ2-5	-	TGTGCCAGTAGTAGGGGGCGAGGGGAGACCCAGTACTTC	CASSRGRGETQYF
TRBV14	TRBD2	TRBJ2-3	-	TGTGCCAGCAGCCAAGTGCTAGCGGGGTCAGATACGCAGTATTTT	CASSQVLAGSDTQYF
TRBV2	TRBD2	TRBJ2-2	-	TGTGCCAGCAGTGAGCTAGCGGGGGGGCCGGGTTCTGGGGGCATGTTTTTT	CASSELAGGPGSGGMFF
TRBV2	TRBD2	TRBJ2-3	-	TGTGCCAGCAGTGAAGCGGGTCTAGCGGGTACCTCAGATACGCAGTATTTT	CASSEAGLAGTSDTQYF
TRBV19	-	TRBJ2-7	-	TGTGCCAGTAGCTCAGGAGGCGTATTTGCCCACGAGCAGTACTTC	CASSSGGVFAHEQYF
TRBV4-2	-	TRBJ1-2	-	TGTGCCAGCAGCCAAGATTACCAGATAACTAACTATGGCTACACCTTC	CASSQDYQITNYGYTF
TRBV6-1	-	TRBJ1-1	-	TGTGCCAGCGTGGAAGGGAATCGGGGCACTGAAGCTTTCTTT	CASVEGNRGTEAFF
TRBV19	TRBD1	TRBJ1-3	-	TGTGCCAGTAGAAGCAGGGACAGGCGCCGCTCTGGAAACACCATATATTTT	CASRSRDRRRSGNTIYF
TRBV28	-	TRBJ1-4	-	TGTGCCAGCCGTGGCCGGGGGGCCCCAACTAATGAAAAACTGTTTTTT	CASRGRGAPTNEKLFF
TRBV6-1	-	TRBJ1-3	few	TGTGCCAGCTTGATAGGAGGCCAACCTGGAAACACCATATATTTT	CASLIGGQPGNTIYF
TRBV5-1	-	TRBJ2-5	-	TGCGCCAGCAGCTTGGTAGGGGTAGAGAGAGAGACCCAGTACTTC	CASSLVGVERETQYF
TRBV9	TRBD2	TRBJ2-1	-	TGTGCCAGCAGCGAGGCCCCCAGACTAGCGGGGTTTTCTAGCTCCTACAATGAGCAGTTCTTC	CASSEAPRLAGFSSSYNEQFF
TRBV18	TRBD1	TRBJ2-7	-	TGTGCCAGCTCCCCCGGGACAGGGACGCTCTACGAGCAGTACTTC	CASSPGTGTLYEQYF
TRBV6-6	TRBD2	TRBJ2-7	-	TGTGCCAGCAGCCACAGGCGGGAGAGGGGGTACTTC	CASSHRRERGYF
TRBV18	TRBD1	TRBJ1-4	-	TGTGCCAGCTCAACTCGACAGGGGTCGAACGAAAAACTGTTTTTT	CASSTRQGSNEKLFF
TRBV25-1	TRBD1	TRBJ2-3	once	TGTGCCAGCAGTCAATGGACAGGGCCCGCAGATACGCAGTATTTT	CASSQWTGPADTQYF
TRBV18	TRBD2	TRBJ2-7	-	TGTGCCAGCTCACCACGGCTAGCGGGAGGGCCTGGCTCCTACGAGCAGTACTTC	CASSPRLAGGPGSYEQYF
TRBV30	TRBD1	TRBJ2-5	-	TGTGCCTGGAGTGACCCGTTCCTAGGGACAGTGTCCCAGTACTTC	CAWSDPFLGTVSQYF
TRBV7-2	-	TRBJ1-2	-	TGTGCCAGCAGCTTAATAGGTACAGGGAGTTATGGCTACACCTTC	CASSLIGTGSYGYTF
TRBV12-5	-	TRBJ1-2	once	TGTGCTAGTGGTTTGTGGGGCGGACAGCAAGGTTCCTTTAACTATGGCTACACCTTC	CASGLWGGQQGSFNYGYTF
TRBV6-6	TRBD2	TRBJ2-1	-	TGTGCCAGCAGTTACTCGATGGCGGGGGGGGCCAATGAGCAGTTCTTC	CASSYSMAGGANEQFF
TRBV6-1	-	TRBJ2-1	-	TGTGCCAGCCGCCAGGCCAACTCCTACAATGAGCAGTTCTTC	CASRQANSYNEQFF
TRBV7-9	TRBD1	TRBJ1-2	-	TGTGCCAGCACCCCCGGACAGGGTGGCTATGGCTACACCTTC	CASTPGQGGYGYTF
TRBV6-1	-	TRBJ2-5	-	TGTGCCAGCAGTGAATCGGTACAGTACCAAGAGACCCAGTACTTC	CASSESVQYQETQYF
TRBV7-9	-	TRBJ1-4	-	TGTTCCAGCAGCCTTTGGGTGGGGGCGACTAATGAAAAACTGTTTTTT	CSSSLWVGATNEKLFF
TRBV14	-	TRBJ1-2	-	TGTGCCAGCAGCCAAGACAGGGGCTACTATGGCTACACCTTC	CASSQDRGYYGYTF
TRBV15	TRBD2	TRBJ2-3	-	TGTGCCACCAGCAGGCCGGGACTAGCGTTAGATACGCAGTATTTT	CATSRPGLALDTQYF
TRBV2	TRBD2	TRBJ2-3	few	TGTGCCAGCGCACGGGAGGCTGGGGATACGCAGTATTTT	CASAREAGDTQYF
TRBV28	TRBD1	TRBJ2-7	-	TGTGCCAGCACTGCTACCGGGACAGGGAAATCCTACGAGCAGTACTTC	CASTATGTGKSYEQYF
TRBV7-2	TRBD2	TRBJ2-5	-	TGTGCCAGCAGCTTAGCCGGACTAGCGGGGGAGACCCAGTACTTC	CASSLAGLAGETQYF
TRBV5-1	TRBD1	TRBJ2-2	-	TGCGCCAGCAGCCAGGGACAGGGGGCCGGGGAGCTGTTTTTT	CASSQGQGAGELFF
TRBV7-2	-	TRBJ1-2	-	TGTGCCAGCAGCTTGTCCGGGACAAACCTCTATGGCTACCCCTTC	CASSLSGTNLYGYPF
TRBV19	-	TRBJ2-2	-	TGTGCCAGTAGTACTTTTTGGGAGCTGTTTTTT	CASSTFWELFF
TRBV4-1	TRBD1	TRBJ2-6	-	TGCGCCAGCAGCCAAGATAGAATAAAGCCGACAGGGAGCCCTGGGGCCAACGTCCTGACTTTC	CASSQDRIKPTGSPGANVLTF
TRBV2	TRBD2	TRBJ2-3	once	TGTGCCAGCAGCAGGACTAGCGGCACAGATACGCAGTATTTT	CASSRTSGTDTQYF